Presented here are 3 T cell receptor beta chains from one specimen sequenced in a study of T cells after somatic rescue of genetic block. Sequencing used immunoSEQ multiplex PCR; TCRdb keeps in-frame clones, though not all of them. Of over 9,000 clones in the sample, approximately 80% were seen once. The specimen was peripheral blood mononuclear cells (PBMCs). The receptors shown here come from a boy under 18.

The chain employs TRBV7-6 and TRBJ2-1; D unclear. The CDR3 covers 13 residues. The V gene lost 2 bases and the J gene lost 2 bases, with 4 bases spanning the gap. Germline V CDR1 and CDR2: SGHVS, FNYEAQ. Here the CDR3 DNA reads TGTGCCAGCAGCTTATCGACCTACAATGAGCAGTTCTTC. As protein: CASSLSTYNEQFF.

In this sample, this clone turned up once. The CDR3 nucleotides are TGTGCCAGCAGCTTAAGTTGGACGGCAACCAAAAACATTCAGTACTTC. It codes for CASSLSWTATKNIQYF. The rearrangement uses TRBV7-8 and TRBJ2-4; D gene ambiguous. Looked up from germline, CDR1 is SGHVS and CDR2 is FQNEAQ. Trimming took 2 bases from V and 2 from J, leaving 13 bases between them. The CDR3 totals 16 residues.

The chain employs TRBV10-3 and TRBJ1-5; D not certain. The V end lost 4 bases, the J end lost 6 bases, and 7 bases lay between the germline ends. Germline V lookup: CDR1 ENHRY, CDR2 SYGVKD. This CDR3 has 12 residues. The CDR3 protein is CAISGGSQPQHF. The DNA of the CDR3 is TGTGCCATCAGTGGAGGGTCTCAGCCCCAGCATTTT.